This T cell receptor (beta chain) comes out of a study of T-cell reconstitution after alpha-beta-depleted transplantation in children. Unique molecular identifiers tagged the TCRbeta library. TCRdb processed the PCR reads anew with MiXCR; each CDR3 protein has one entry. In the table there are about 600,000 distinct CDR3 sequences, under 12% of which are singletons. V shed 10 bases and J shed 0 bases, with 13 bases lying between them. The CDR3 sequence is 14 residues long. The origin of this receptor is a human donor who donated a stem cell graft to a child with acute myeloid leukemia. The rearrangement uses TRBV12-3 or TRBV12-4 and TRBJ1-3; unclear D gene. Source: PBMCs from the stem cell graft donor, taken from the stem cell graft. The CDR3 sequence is CANTGRSSGNTIYF. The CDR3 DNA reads TGTGCCAACACGGGCCGGTCCTCTGGAAACACCATATATTTT.